These 31 T cell receptor beta chains share one sample of origin, sequenced in a study of T cells in Graves' hyperthyroidism and ophthalmopathy. What was amplified from RNA transcripts were TCR beta CDR3 regions. First-round RT-PCR of the TCR CDR3 relied on the HTBI primer set. A single record per CDR3 protein comes from TCRdb applying MiXCR to the multiplex PCR reads. The sample consists of about 500,000 distinct CDR3 sequences, around 17% of them appearing once. The sequenced material came from blood. These receptors originate from a woman under 30 with Graves' hyperthyroidism.

This clonotype was seen many times. The CDR3 bases are TGCAGTGCTTCGGACAGGGGGAGCTCCTATAATTCACCCCTCCACTTT. Translated: CSASDRGSSYNSPLHF. V usage is TRBV20-1 and J usage is TRBJ1-6, with TRBD1 matching 10 bases. This CDR3 has 16 residues. V trimming: 5 bases; J trimming: 0 bases; junction bases outside the gene matches: 4. Germline CDR1 and CDR2: DFQATT and SNEGSKA (reference sequence).

The V call is TRBV29-1, the J call TRBJ1-1; D remains unclear. The CDR3 spans 13 residues. Per the germline V gene, CDR1 is SQVTM and CDR2 is ANQGSEA. Trimming pared 3 bases from V and 4 bases from J, leaving 12 bases between. The CDR3 region is CSVEAGLATEAFF. In DNA form, the CDR3 reads TGCAGCGTTGAGGCAGGACTGGCCACTGAAGCTTTCTTT. Looking up the rest from reference TRBV29-1 and TRBJ1-1 gives the full variable domain: SAVISQKPSRDICQRGTSLTIQCQVDSQVTMMFWYRQQPGQSLTLIATANQGSEATYESGFVIDKFPISRPNLTFSTLTVSNMSPEDSSIYLCSVEAGLATEAFFGQGTRLTVV.

The chain joins TRBV6-1 to TRBJ1-1; 7 bases line up with TRBD1. J was trimmed by 6 bases and V by 6 bases; bases with no gene match: 4. CDR3 length: 12 residues. Germline loops: CDR1 MNHNS, CDR2 SASEGT. The CDR3 nucleotides are TGTGCCAGCAGGGGACAGATCTCTGAAGCTTTCTTT. Translating it yields CASRGQISEAFF.

CDR3 bases: TGTGCCAGCAGTTTACGGGCGGGGTCTAATGAAAAACTGTTTTTT. This translates into CASSLRAGSNEKLFF. The rearrangement uses TRBV27 and TRBJ1-4; D is uncertain. V dropped 2 bases and J dropped 3 bases, with 10 bases sitting between them. The CDR3 is made up of 15 amino acids. Germline values: CDR1 MNHEY, CDR2 SMNVEV (reference sequence).

This clonotype was counted at least ten times. The rearrangement joins TRBV12-3 or TRBV12-4 to TRBJ1-5, with 7 positions matching TRBD1. V lost 6 bases to trimming and J lost 3 bases; unmatched junction nucleotides: 5. This CDR3 region has 14 residues. CDR3 sequence reads: CASRMGQFNQPQHF. CDR3 DNA sequence: TGTGCCAGCAGGATGGGACAGTTCAATCAGCCCCAGCATTTT.

There are many counts of this clonotype. The rearrangement links TRBV6-4 to TRBJ2-3; possibly TRBD1 or TRBD2 for D (5 bases each). Per germline, CDR1 MRHNA and CDR2 SNTAGT. Trimming shortened V by 3 bases and J by 0 bases, and 7 bases separated the two germline ends. The CDR3 covers 14 residues. CDR3 bases: TGTGCCAGCAGTGAGGGACCGAGCACAGATACGCAGTATTTT. Translation: CASSEGPSTDTQYF.

The sample holds many counts of this clonotype. The chain carries TRBV28 and TRBJ1-5, with D perhaps matching TRBD1 (6 bases). The CDR3 totals 15 residues. Between the trimmed V and J ends, which lost 6 bases and 1 base, there was a span of 13 bases. Germline lookup yields CDR1 MDHEN and CDR2 SYDVKM. CDR3 DNA sequence: TGTGCCAGCAGACCAGCTGGGACAAGCAATCAGCCCCAGCATTTT. It translates to CASRPAGTSNQPQHF.

This clonotype was detected only a few times. The J gene is TRBJ2-5, the V gene TRBV12-3 or TRBV12-4, with a possible D match to TRBD2 (6 bases). V was clipped by 5 bases and J by 5 bases, with 18 bases between them. CDR3 length: 15 amino acids. The CDR3 region is CASSRSYGRGETQYF. As DNA, the CDR3 is TGTGCCAGCAGTCGCAGTTACGGTCGGGGGGAGACCCAGTACTTC.

The table lists this clonotype with many counts. The gene calls are TRBV6-2 or TRBV6-3 and TRBJ2-7; possibly TRBD1 or TRBD2 for D (5 bases each). The germline V gene has CDR1 MNHEY and CDR2 SVGEGT. This CDR3 has 15 amino acids. Trimming took off 4 bases at V and 0 bases at J, with 13 bases between the two ends. CDR3 bases: TGTGCCAGCAGTTTCGACGGGGCCAGCTCCTACGAGCAGTACTTC. It is translated as CASSFDGASSYEQYF.

This clonotype has a handful of counts. The J gene is TRBJ1-2, the V gene TRBV14; TRBD1 aligns across 7 bases. The CDR3 runs 16 residues. The V and J ends lost 0 bases and 4 bases, in that order; junction bases with no gene match: 8. Germline V CDR1 and CDR2: SGHDN, FVKESK. CDR3 loop: CASSQEWDSETYGYTF. CDR3 DNA sequence: TGTGCCAGCAGCCAAGAATGGGACAGCGAAACCTATGGCTACACCTTC.

This clonotype occurred many times. The V gene is TRBV10-3, the J gene TRBJ2-7, with unresolved D. CDR3 length: 14 residues. The V gene lost 7 bases and the J gene lost 3 bases, with 16 bases spanning the gap. In germline, CDR1 is ENHRY, CDR2 SYGVKD. CDR3 loop: CAIKSDQSSYEQYF. DNA of the CDR3: TGTGCCATCAAGTCTGACCAGTCTAGCTACGAGCAGTACTTC.

This clonotype occurred many times. The chain couples TRBV6-1 to TRBJ1-4, with 7 bases aligning to TRBD1. The CDR3 runs to 14 residues. Germline loops: CDR1 MNHNS, CDR2 SASEGT. Unmatched junction bases numbered 6, after V lost 4 bases and J lost 7 bases. The CDR3 DNA reads TGTGCCAGCAGTGCCGACAGGGAGCCTGAAAAACTGTTTTTT. It codes for CASSADREPEKLFF.

The table lists this clonotype with many counts. The chain carries TRBV2 and TRBJ2-7; the match to TRBD1 covers 7 bases. J gave up 3 bases and V 6 bases, and 14 bases lay outside the gene matches. Germline CDR1 and CDR2: SNHLY and FYNNEI. The CDR3 contains 16 residues. This CDR3 is CASSDELGTADYEQYF. CDR3 DNA: TGTGCCAGCAGCGATGAACTTGGGACAGCCGACTACGAGCAGTACTTC.

This clonotype was seen at least ten times. The rearrangement links TRBV20-1 to TRBJ2-3; D possibly corresponds to TRBD2 (5 bases). Germline lookup yields CDR1 DFQATT and CDR2 SNEGSKA (reference sequence). This CDR3 comprises 16 residues. Trimming took off 3 bases at V and 0 bases at J, with 16 bases between the two ends. DNA of the CDR3: TGCAGTGCTAGCCTAGCAGCCGATTCTAGCACAGATACGCAGTATTTT. Its protein product is CSASLAADSSTDTQYF.

This clonotype has more than one count but fewer than ten. The rearrangement joins TRBV20-1 to TRBJ2-1, with TRBD1 matching over 9 bases. Per the germline V gene, CDR1 is DFQATT and CDR2 is SNEGSKA (reference sequence). J was trimmed by 9 bases and V by 4 bases; bases with no gene match: 10. The CDR3 covers 14 residues. The CDR3 DNA sequence: TGCAGTGCTACGACAGGGGGGCTGGGGGCTGAGCAGTTCTTC. Amino acids: CSATTGGLGAEQFF.

This clonotype has ten or more counts. The rearrangement joins TRBV20-1 to TRBJ1-4; the D gene is possibly TRBD1 (5 bases). CDR3 length: 13 residues. Germline CDR1 reads DFQATT; CDR2 reads SNEGSKA (reference sequence). Trimming took off 4 bases at V and 11 bases at J, with 17 bases between the two ends. CDR3 sequence reads: CSAKSEGETKLFF. The CDR3 bases are TGCAGTGCTAAATCTGAAGGGGAGACTAAACTGTTTTTT.

This clonotype was observed many times. Here the CDR3 DNA reads TGTGCCAGCAGCTTAGGGGGGGCAGGCGCGGGTTTGGCCGAGCAGTACTTC. This codes for CASSLGGAGAGLAEQYF. This chain connects TRBV11-2 to TRBJ2-7; D may match TRBD1 or TRBD2 (6 bases each). Germline V gene data show CDR1 as SGHAT and CDR2 as FQNNGV. Trimming took off 1 base at V and 6 bases at J, with 22 bases between the two ends. CDR3 length: 17 residues.

This clonotype has at least ten counts. V usage is TRBV11-3 and J usage is TRBJ1-1; no clear D. This CDR3 has 17 amino acids. V lost 0 bases and J lost 5, with 19 bases in between. Germline assignment: CDR1 SGHNT and CDR2 YENEEA. The DNA of the CDR3 is TGTGCCAGCAGCTTAGACCCCCCGCTGGGCCTAATTACTGAAGCTTTCTTT. It is translated as CASSLDPPLGLITEAFF.

This clonotype was counted between two and nine times. This sequence joins TRBV14 and TRBJ2-1; 12 bases line up with TRBD2. The germline V gene has CDR1 SGHDN and CDR2 FVKESK. J gave up 8 bases and V 1 base, and 9 bases lay outside the gene matches. The CDR3 runs 17 residues. The CDR3: CASSQVYRGLAGYEQFF. The CDR3 DNA reads TGTGCCAGCAGCCAAGTATACCGCGGACTAGCGGGGTATGAGCAGTTCTTC.

The chain has TRBV7-2 and TRBJ1-1; 8 positions match TRBD1. This CDR3 is built from 15 residues. J lost 5 bases, V lost 5 bases, and 10 bases had no gene match. The V gene's germline CDR1 is SGHTA and CDR2 FQGNSA. This chain's CDR3 is CASSQDRGRGTEAFF. Written as DNA, the CDR3 is TGTGCCAGCAGCCAAGACAGGGGCCGAGGGACTGAAGCTTTCTTT.

This clonotype has ten or more counts. The gene calls are TRBV20-1 and TRBJ1-6; a possible D gene is TRBD1 (6 bases). The CDR3 runs 13 residues. The V gene's germline CDR1 is DFQATT and CDR2 SNEGSKA (reference sequence). V was trimmed by 1 base and J by 7 bases, leaving 8 bases between them. CDR3 DNA sequence: TGCAGTGCTAGAGGAACAGGGAATTCACCCCTCCACTTT. Protein sequence: CSARGTGNSPLHF.

The chain is built from TRBV30 and TRBJ2-1; TRBD2 might be the D (7 bases). Germline lookup yields CDR1 GTSNPN and CDR2 SVGIG (reference sequence). Trimming shortened V by 3 bases and J by 0 bases, and 12 bases separated the two germline ends. This CDR3 region has 15 residues. CDR3 nucleotides: TGTGCCTGGAGCCCTGGGGGGGCCTCCTACAATGAGCAGTTCTTC. Translating it yields CAWSPGGASYNEQFF.

The chain links TRBV27 to TRBJ2-7; 8 positions match TRBD1. V shed 1 base, J shed 0 bases, and the junction held 5 bases outside the gene matches. Germline loops: CDR1 MNHEY, CDR2 SMNVEV (reference sequence). The CDR3 consists of 16 residues. CDR3 in amino acids: CASSLYRQGFSYEQYF. As DNA, the CDR3 is TGTGCCAGCAGTTTATACAGACAGGGGTTCTCCTACGAGCAGTACTTC.

In its sample, this clonotype was seen a few times. This chain connects TRBV20-1 to TRBJ2-3; D remains unclear. The CDR3 runs to 12 residues. Trimming pared 8 bases from V and 1 base from J, leaving 10 bases between. Germline assignment: CDR1 DFQATT and CDR2 SNEGSKA (reference sequence). The CDR3 region is CSPGRGTDTQYF. CDR3 DNA: TGCAGTCCCGGGCGTGGCACAGATACGCAGTATTTT.

The sample holds many counts of this clonotype. This rearrangement joins TRBV7-6 to TRBJ1-1, with D perhaps matching TRBD1 (6 bases). The ends were cut back, 5 bases at V and 3 bases at J, with 13 bases in the middle. CDR3 length equals 14 residues. Germline V gene lookup returns CDR1 SGHVS and CDR2 FNYEAQ. The CDR3 DNA sequence: TGTGCCAGCAGCACCCGGGACACCTACACTGAAGCTTTCTTT. Translation gives CASSTRDTYTEAFF.

This clonotype appeared many times. The chain is built from TRBV5-1 and TRBJ2-7; D gene uncertain. The CDR3 sequence is 13 residues long. Germline V gives CDR1 SGHRS, CDR2 YFSETQ. V was shortened by 3 bases and J by 2 bases, with 9 bases between the two germline ends. The DNA for the CDR3 is TGCGCCAGCAGCTCCAGTTGGGCCTACGAGCAGTACTTC. Encoded protein: CASSSSWAYEQYF.

The rearrangement uses TRBV2 and TRBJ2-5; 10 nucleotides line up with TRBD1. Germline V CDR1 and CDR2: SNHLY, FYNNEI. The CDR3 loop spans 15 amino acids. The trim removed 3 bases at V and 7 bases at J, leaving 8 bases unmatched. The CDR3 sequence: CASSETGGGGRTQYF. CDR3 coding DNA: TGTGCCAGCAGTGAGACAGGGGGCGGGGGTAGGACCCAGTACTTC.

The chain combines TRBV6-5 with TRBJ1-1; no reliable D call. The CDR3 runs 17 residues. V lost 4 bases and J lost 5, with 23 bases in between. CDR1 MNHEY and CDR2 SVGAGI come from the germline V gene. This CDR3 is CASSSDSSPIVRTEAFF. The CDR3, as DNA: TGTGCCAGCAGTTCTGATAGCTCGCCTATTGTACGGACTGAAGCTTTCTTT.

This clonotype appeared many times. This chain links TRBV20-1 with TRBJ2-3, with D uncertain. CDR1 is DFQATT, CDR2 SNEGSKA, per germline (reference sequence). The CDR3 runs 13 residues. Trimming pared 5 bases from V and 1 base from J, leaving 10 bases between. CDR3 sequence (DNA): TGCAGTGCTTCCGAAGGCGGCACAGATACGCAGTATTTT. Translation gives CSASEGGTDTQYF.

This clonotype was counted only a few times. The chain links TRBV10-1 to TRBJ2-1; 11 bases fit TRBD2. V shed 0 bases and J 10 bases; nucleotides not matched to a gene: 8. The V gene's germline CDR1 is WNHNN and CDR2 SYGVQD (reference sequence). The CDR3 length is 16 residues. For the CDR3, the DNA is TGCGCCAGCAGTGAGTCGACGAGACTAGCGGGGACCGAGCAGTTCTTC. Its protein product is CASSESTRLAGTEQFF.

The chain uses TRBV5-1 and TRBJ2-7; D remains unclear. The germline V and J ends were trimmed by 0 bases and 2 bases, with 6 bases remaining between them. The CDR3 totals 13 residues. CDR1 and CDR2 (germline): SGHRS, YFSETQ. CDR3 nucleotides: TGCGCCAGCAGCTTGGAGGCAGCCTACGAGCAGTACTTC. Amino acids: CASSLEAAYEQYF.